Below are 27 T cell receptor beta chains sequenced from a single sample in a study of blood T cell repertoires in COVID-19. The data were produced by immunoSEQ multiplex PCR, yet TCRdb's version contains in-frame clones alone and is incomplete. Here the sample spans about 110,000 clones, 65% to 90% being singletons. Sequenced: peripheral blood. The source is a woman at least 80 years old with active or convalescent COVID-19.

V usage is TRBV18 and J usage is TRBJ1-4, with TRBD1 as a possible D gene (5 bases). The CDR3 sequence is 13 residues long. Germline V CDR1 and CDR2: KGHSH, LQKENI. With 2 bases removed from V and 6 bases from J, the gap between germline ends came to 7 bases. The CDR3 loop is CASSPFRDEKLFF. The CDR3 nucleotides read TGTGCCAGCTCACCATTCAGGGATGAAAAACTGTTTTTT.

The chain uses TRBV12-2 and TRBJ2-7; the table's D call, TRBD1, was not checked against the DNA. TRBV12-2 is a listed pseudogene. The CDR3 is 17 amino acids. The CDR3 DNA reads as TGTGCAAGTCGCCATCACCAGGACAGCTTGGCCCCCTACGAGCAGTACTTC. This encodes CASRHHQDSLAPYEQYF.

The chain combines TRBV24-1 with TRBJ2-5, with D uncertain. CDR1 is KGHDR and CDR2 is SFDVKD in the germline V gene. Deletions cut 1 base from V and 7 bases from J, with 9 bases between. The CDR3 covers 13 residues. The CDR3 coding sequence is TGTGCCACCAGTGATTTTCCCCCGCGGACCCAGTACTTC. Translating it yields CATSDFPPRTQYF.

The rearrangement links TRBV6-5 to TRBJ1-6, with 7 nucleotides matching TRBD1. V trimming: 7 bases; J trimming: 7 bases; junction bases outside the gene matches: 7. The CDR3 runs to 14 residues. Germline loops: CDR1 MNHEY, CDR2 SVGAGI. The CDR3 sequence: CASTEGARNSPLHF. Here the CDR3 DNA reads TGTGCCAGCACGGAGGGGGCACGGAATTCACCCCTCCACTTT.

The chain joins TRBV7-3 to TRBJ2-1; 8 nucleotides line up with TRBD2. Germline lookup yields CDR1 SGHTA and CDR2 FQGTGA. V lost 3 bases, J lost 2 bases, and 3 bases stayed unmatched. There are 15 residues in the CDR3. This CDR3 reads CASSFSTSAYNEQFF. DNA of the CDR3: TGTGCCAGCAGCTTTTCGACTAGCGCCTACAATGAGCAGTTCTTC.

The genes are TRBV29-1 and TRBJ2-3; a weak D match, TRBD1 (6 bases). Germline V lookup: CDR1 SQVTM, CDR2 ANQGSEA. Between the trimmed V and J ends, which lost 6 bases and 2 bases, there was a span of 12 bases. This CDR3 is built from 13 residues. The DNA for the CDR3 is TGCAGCGTACAGGGACACTTCACAGATACGCAGTATTTT. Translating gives CSVQGHFTDTQYF.

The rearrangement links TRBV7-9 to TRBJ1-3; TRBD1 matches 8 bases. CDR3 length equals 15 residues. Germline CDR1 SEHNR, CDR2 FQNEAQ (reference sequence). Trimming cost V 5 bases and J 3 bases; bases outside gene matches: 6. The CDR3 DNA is TGTGCCAGCAGCACGCAGGGGGCGAGTGGAAACACCATATATTTT. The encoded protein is CASSTQGASGNTIYF.

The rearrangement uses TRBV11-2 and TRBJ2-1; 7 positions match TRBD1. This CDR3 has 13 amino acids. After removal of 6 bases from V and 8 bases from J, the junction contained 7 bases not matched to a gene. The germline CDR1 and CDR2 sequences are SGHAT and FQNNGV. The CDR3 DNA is TGTGCCAGCAGAAGGGGGCCTCTGGATGAGCAGTTCTTC. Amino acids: CASRRGPLDEQFF.

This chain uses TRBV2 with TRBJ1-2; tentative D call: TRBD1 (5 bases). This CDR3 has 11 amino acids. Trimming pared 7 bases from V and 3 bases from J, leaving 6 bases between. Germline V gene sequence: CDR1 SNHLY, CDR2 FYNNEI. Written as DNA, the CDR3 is TGTGCCAGCACGACAGACTATGGCTACACCTTC. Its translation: CASTTDYGYTF.

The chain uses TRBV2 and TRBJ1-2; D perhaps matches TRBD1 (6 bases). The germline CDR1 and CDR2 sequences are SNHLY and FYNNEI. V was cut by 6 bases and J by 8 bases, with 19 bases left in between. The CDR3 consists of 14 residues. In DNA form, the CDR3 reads TGTGCCAGCAGCGAGGACAGTTCCCTATGGGGCTACACCTTC. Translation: CASSEDSSLWGYTF. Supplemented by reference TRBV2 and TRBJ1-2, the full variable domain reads EPEVTQTPSHQVTQMGQEVILRCVPISNHLYFYWYRQILGQKVEFLVSFYNNEISEKSEIFDDQFSVERPDGSNFTLKIRSTKLEDSAMYFCASSEDSSLWGYTFGSGTRLTVV.

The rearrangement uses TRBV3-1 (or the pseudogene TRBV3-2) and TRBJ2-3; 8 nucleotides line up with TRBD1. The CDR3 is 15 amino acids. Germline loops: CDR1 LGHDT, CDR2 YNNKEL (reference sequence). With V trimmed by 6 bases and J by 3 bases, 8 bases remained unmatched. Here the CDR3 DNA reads TGTGCCAGCAGTATCGACAGGGGACTTACAGATACGCAGTATTTT. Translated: CASSIDRGLTDTQYF.

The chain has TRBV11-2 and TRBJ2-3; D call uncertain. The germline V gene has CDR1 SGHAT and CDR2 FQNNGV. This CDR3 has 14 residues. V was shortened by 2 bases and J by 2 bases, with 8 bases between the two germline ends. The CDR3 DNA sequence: TGTGCCAGCAGCTTAAATTCGGTCACAGATACGCAGTATTTT. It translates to CASSLNSVTDTQYF.

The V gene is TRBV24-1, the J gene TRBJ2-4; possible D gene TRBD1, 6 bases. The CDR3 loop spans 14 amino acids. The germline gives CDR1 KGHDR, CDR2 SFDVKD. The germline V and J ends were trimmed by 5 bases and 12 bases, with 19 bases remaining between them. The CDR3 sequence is CATSVSRYRGNQYF. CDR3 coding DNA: TGTGCCACCAGTGTGAGCCGGTATAGGGGGAATCAGTACTTC.

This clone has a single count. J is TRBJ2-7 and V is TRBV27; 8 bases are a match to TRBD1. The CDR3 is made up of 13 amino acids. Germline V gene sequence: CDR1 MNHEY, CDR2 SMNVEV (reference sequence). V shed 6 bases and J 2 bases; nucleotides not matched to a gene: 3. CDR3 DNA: TGTGCCAGCAGGCAGGGGGCACCCTACGAGCAGTACTTC. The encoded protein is CASRQGAPYEQYF.

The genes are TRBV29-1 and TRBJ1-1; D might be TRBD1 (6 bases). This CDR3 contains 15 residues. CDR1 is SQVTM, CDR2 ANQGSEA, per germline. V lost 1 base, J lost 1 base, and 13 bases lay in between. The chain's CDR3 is CSVEVGHPGNTEAFF. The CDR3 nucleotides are TGCAGCGTTGAAGTGGGACACCCAGGGAACACTGAAGCTTTCTTT.

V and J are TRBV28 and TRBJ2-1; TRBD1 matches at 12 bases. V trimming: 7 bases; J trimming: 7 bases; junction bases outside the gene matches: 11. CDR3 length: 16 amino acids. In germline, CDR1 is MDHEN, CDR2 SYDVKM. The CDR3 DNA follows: TGTGCCAGCAATCGACCGGGACAGGGGGCGAGAAATGAGCAGTTCTTC. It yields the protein CASNRPGQGARNEQFF.

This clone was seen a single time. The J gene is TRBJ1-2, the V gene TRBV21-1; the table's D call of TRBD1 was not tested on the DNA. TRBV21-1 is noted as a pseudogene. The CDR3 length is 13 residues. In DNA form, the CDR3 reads TGTGCCAGCAGCCCGACAGGGTTCTATGGCTACACCTTC. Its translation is CASSPTGFYGYTF.

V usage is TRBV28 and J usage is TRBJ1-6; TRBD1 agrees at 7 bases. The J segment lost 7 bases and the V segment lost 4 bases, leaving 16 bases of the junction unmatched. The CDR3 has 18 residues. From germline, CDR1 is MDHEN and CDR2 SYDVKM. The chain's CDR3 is CASSSKIQGKWVNSPLHF. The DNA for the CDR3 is TGTGCCAGCAGTTCGAAAATACAGGGGAAATGGGTGAATTCACCCCTCCACTTT.

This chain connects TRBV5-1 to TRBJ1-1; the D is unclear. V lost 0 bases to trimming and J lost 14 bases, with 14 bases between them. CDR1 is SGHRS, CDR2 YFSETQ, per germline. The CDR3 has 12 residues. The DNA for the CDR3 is TGCGCCAGCAGCTTGGATCCGGGGTTGGAGTTCTTT. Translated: CASSLDPGLEFF.

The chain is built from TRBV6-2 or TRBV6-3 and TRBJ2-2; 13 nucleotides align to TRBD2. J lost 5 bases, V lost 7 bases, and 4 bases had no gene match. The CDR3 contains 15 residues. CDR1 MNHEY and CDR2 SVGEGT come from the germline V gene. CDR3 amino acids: CASTPGLAGTGELFF. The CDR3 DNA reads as TGTGCCAGCACCCCGGGACTAGCGGGAACCGGGGAGCTGTTTTTT.

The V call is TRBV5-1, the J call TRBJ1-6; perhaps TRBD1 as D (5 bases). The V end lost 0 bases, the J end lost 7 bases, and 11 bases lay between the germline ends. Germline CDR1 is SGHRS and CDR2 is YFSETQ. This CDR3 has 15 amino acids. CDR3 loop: CASSLAQGKNSPLHF. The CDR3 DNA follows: TGCGCCAGCAGCTTGGCCCAGGGAAAGAATTCACCCCTCCACTTT.

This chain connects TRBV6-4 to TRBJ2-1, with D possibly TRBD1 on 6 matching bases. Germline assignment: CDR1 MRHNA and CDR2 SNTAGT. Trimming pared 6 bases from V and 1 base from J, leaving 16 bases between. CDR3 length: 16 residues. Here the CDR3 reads CASSKQGEGSYNEQFF. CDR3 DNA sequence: TGTGCCAGCAGCAAACAGGGAGAGGGGTCCTACAATGAGCAGTTCTTC.

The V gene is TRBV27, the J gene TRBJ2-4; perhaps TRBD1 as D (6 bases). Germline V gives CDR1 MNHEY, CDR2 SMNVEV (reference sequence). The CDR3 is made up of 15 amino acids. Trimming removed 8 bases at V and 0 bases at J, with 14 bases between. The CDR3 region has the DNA TGTGCCAGCCCTCGCGGACAGCTAGCCAAAAACATTCAGTACTTC. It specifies CASPRGQLAKNIQYF.

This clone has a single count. CDR3 DNA sequence: TGTGCCAGTAGTATTTCAGGGAGGGATAATCAGCCCCAGCATTTT. This codes for CASSISGRDNQPQHF. The V gene is TRBV19, the J gene TRBJ1-5; perhaps TRBD1 as D (5 bases). The CDR3 has 15 amino acids. CDR1 is LNHDA, CDR2 SQIVND, per germline (reference sequence). Trimming cost V 3 bases and J 4 bases, with 13 bases left between them. Full variable domain (rest looked up from reference TRBV19 and TRBJ1-5): DGGITQSPKYLFRKEGQNVTLSCEQNLNHDAMYWYRQDPGQGLRLIYYSQIVNDFQKGDIAEGYSVSREKKESFPLTVTSAQKNPTAFYLCASSISGRDNQPQHFGDGTRLSIL.

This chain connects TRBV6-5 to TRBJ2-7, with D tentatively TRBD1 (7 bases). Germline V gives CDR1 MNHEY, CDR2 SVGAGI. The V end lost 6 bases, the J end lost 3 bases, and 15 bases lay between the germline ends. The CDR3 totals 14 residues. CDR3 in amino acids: CASRRGQILYEQYF. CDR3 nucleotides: TGTGCCAGCAGGCGGGGACAGATCCTCTACGAGCAGTACTTC.

CDR3 nucleotide sequence: TGCGCCAGCAGCCTAAATAGCGGGAGCGACACCGGGGAGCTGTTTTTT. Protein: CASSLNSGSDTGELFF. The genes are TRBV5-1 and TRBJ2-2, with TRBD2 matching over 9 bases. Per the germline V gene, CDR1 is SGHRS and CDR2 is YFSETQ. The V and J ends lost 4 bases and 3 bases, in that order; junction bases with no gene match: 7. The CDR3 is 16 residues long.

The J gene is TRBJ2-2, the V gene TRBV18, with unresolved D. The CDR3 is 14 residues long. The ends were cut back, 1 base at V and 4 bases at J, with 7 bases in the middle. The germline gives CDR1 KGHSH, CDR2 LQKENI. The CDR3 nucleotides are TGTGCCAGCTCACCACTTTCTACCACCGGGGAGCTGTTTTTT. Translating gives CASSPLSTTGELFF.